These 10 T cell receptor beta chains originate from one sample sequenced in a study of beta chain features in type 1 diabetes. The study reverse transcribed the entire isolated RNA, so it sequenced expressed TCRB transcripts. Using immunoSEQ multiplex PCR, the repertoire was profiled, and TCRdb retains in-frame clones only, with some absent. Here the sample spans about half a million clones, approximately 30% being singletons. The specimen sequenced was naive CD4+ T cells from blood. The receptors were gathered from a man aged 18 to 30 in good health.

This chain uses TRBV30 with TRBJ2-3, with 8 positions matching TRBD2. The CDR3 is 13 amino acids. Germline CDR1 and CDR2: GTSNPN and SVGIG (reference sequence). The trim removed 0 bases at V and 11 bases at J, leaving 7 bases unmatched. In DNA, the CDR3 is TGTGCCTGGAGTGTACGACGGGAGGGTGAGCAGTATTTT. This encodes CAWSVRREGEQYF.

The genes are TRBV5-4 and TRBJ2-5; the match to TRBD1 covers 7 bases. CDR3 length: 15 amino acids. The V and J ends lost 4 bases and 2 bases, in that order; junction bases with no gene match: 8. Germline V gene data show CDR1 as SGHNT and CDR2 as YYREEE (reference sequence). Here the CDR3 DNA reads TGTGCCAGCAGCACATATCCGGGACAGCAAGAGACCCAGTACTTC. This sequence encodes CASSTYPGQQETQYF.

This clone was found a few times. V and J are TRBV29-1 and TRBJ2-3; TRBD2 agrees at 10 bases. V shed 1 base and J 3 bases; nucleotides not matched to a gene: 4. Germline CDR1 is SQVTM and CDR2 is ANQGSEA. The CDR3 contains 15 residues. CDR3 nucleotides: TGCAGCGTTGAAGTACTAGCGGGACTTACAGATACGCAGTATTTT. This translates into CSVEVLAGLTDTQYF.

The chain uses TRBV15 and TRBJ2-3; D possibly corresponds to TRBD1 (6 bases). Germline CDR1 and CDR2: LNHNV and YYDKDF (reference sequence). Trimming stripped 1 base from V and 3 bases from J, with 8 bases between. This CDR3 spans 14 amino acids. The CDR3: CATSRATGTDTQYF. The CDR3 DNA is TGTGCCACCAGCAGAGCCACAGGGACAGATACGCAGTATTTT.

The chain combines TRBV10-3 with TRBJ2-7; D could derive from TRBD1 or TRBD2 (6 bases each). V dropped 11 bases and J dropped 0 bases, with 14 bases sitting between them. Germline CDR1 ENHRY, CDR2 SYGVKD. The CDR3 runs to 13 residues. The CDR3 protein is CAHSKGGSYEQYF. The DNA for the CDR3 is TGTGCCCACAGCAAGGGGGGCTCCTACGAGCAGTACTTC.

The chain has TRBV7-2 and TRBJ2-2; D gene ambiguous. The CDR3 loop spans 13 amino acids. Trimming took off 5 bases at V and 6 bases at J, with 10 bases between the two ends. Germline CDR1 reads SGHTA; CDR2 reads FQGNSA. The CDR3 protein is CASSRPRAGELFF. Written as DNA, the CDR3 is TGTGCCAGCAGCCGGCCACGAGCCGGGGAGCTGTTTTTT. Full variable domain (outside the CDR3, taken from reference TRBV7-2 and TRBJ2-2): GAGVSQSPSNKVTEKGKDVELRCDPISGHTALYWYRQSLGQGLEFLIYFQGNSAPDKSGLPSDRFSAERTGGSVSTLTIQRTQQEDSAVYLCASSRPRAGELFFGEGSRLTVL.

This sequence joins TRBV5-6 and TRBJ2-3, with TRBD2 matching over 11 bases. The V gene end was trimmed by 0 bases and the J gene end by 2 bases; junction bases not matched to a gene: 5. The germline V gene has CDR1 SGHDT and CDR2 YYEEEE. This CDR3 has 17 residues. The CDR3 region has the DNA TGTGCCAGCAGCTTGGGTGGACTAGCGGGTGTCACAGATACGCAGTATTTT. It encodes CASSLGGLAGVTDTQYF. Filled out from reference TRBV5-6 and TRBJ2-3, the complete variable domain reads DAGVTQSPTHLIKTRGQQVTLRCSPKSGHDTVSWYQQALGQGPQFIFQYYEEEERQRGNFPDRFSGHQFPNYSSELNVNALLLGDSALYLCASSLGGLAGVTDTQYFGPGTRLTVL.

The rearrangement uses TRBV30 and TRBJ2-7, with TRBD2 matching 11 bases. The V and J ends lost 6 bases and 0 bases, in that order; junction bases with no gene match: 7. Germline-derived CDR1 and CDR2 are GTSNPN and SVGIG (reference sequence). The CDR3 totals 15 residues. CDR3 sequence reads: CACSSGTSGSYEQYF. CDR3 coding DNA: TGTGCCTGCAGCAGCGGGACTAGCGGCTCCTACGAGCAGTACTTC.

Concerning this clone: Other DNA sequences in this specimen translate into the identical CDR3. CDR3 in DNA: TGCGCCAGCAGCACCGGGACAGGGAACACTGAAGCTTTCTTT. As protein: CASSTGTGNTEAFF. V usage is TRBV5-1 and J usage is TRBJ1-1, with 8 bases fitting TRBD1. Per the germline V gene, CDR1 is SGHRS and CDR2 is YFSETQ. The V gene end was trimmed by 4 bases and the J gene end by 1 base; junction bases not matched to a gene: 3. This CDR3 spans 14 amino acids.

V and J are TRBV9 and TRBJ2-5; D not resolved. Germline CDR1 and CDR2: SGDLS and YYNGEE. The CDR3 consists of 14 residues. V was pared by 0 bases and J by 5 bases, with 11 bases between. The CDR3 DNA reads TGTGCCAGCAGCGTAGCTACCCAGGTTGAGACCCAGTACTTC. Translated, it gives CASSVATQVETQYF.